This TCR beta chain was identified in a study of blood T cell repertoires in COVID-19. Study overall: The origin of the acute and convalescent COVID-19 samples was the United States, Italy and Spain. In each case, the material was cDNA or gDNA derived from T cells, B-cell-depleted T cells, or PBMCs.

CDR3 size: 13 residues. V was shortened by 2 bases and J by 1 base, with 8 bases between the two germline ends. Germline V gives CDR1 GTSNPN, CDR2 SVGIG (reference sequence). Per the study methods: Counts of nucleated cells, estimated from reference gene primer amplification, were obtained. Assay used: immunoSEQ multiplex PCR; TCRdb lists only in-frame clones, some missing. V, J and clone size reflect that table, while D and trimming were determined from the DNA. The sample contains around 130,000 clones, approximately 87% of which appear only once. The rearrangement joins TRBV30 to TRBJ1-1, with D unclear. The receptor was derived from a woman between 50 and 59 years old with acute or convalescent COVID-19. Sequencing was done on a sample of peripheral blood. The CDR3 bases are TGTGCCTGGAGTTTCATCGGGAACACTGAAGCTTTCTTT. Translated: CAWSFIGNTEAFF.